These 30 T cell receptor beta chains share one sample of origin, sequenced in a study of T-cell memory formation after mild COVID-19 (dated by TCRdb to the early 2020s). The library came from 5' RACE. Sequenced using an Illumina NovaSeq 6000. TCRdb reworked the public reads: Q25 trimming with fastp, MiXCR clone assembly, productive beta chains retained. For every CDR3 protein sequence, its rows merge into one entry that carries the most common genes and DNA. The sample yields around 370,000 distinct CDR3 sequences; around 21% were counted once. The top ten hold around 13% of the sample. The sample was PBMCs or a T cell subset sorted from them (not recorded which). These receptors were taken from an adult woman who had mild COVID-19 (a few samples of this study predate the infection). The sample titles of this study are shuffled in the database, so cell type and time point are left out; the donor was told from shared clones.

The CDR3 loop is CASRQQGLVQETQYF. The CDR3 DNA reads as TGTGCCAGCAGACAACAGGGGCTCGTTCAAGAGACCCAGTACTTC. The chain recombines TRBV2 with TRBJ2-5, with 7 bases fitting TRBD1. CDR3 length equals 15 residues. V trimming: 6 bases; J trimming: 2 bases; junction bases outside the gene matches: 9. CDR1 and CDR2 (germline): SNHLY, FYNNEI.

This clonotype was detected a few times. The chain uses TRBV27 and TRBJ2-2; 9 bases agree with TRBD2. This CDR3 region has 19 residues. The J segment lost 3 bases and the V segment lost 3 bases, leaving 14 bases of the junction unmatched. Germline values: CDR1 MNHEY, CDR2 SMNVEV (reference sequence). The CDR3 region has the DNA TGTGCCAGCAGTTTGAGGGGCATCCCCCTAGCGGGGCACACCGGGGAGCTGTTTTTT. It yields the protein CASSLRGIPLAGHTGELFF.

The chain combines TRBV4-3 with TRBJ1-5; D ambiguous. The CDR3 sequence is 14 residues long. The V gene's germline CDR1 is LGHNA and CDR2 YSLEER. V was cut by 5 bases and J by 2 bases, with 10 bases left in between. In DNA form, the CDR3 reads TGCGCCAGCAGCAAAGTGCAGGGCAATCAGCCCCAGCATTTT. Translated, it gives CASSKVQGNQPQHF.

For the CDR3, the DNA is TGTGCCAGCAGTATACCTAAGGTGGCGGGGGACGGCGACTATGGCTACACCTTC. It yields the protein CASSIPKVAGDGDYGYTF. The chain has TRBV6-6 and TRBJ1-2, with D maybe TRBD1 (5 bases). The CDR3 sequence is 18 residues long. V lost 5 bases, J lost 3 bases, and 25 bases lay in between. Germline V gene sequence: CDR1 MNHNY, CDR2 SVGAGI (reference sequence).

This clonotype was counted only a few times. CDR3 sequence (DNA): TGCAGTGCTAGAGACCCCAGCGGGCTGCCCTACGAGCAGTACTTC. Protein: CSARDPSGLPYEQYF. This rearrangement joins TRBV20-1 to TRBJ2-7; weak D call: TRBD2 (6 bases). V dropped 0 bases and J dropped 2 bases, with 14 bases sitting between them. This CDR3 has 15 amino acids. Germline loops: CDR1 DFQATT, CDR2 SNEGSKA (reference sequence).

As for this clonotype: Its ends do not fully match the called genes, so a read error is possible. This chain's CDR3 is CASSWGLAGGPGHLF. The DNA for the CDR3 is TGTGCCAGCAGCTGGGGACTAGCGGGGGGCCCCGGCCACCTTTTT. This chain links TRBV7-2 with TRBJ2-3; 15 bases match TRBD2. The CDR3 spans 15 residues. Germline-derived CDR1 and CDR2 are SGHTA and FQGNSA. Full variable domain (remainder filled in from reference TRBV7-2 and TRBJ2-3): GAGVSQSPSNKVTEKGKDVELRCDPISGHTALYWYRQSLGQGLEFLIYFQGNSAPDKSGLPSDRFSAERTGGSVSTLTIQRTQQEDSAVYLCASSWGLAGGPGHLFGPGTRLTVL.

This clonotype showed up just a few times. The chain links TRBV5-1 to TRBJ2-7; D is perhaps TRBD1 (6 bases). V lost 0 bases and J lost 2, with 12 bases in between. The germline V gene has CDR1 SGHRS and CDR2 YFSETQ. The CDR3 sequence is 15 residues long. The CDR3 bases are TGCGCCAGCAGCTTGGGAACAGGGAGCACCTACGAGCAGTACTTC. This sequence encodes CASSLGTGSTYEQYF.

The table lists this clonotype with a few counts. Written as DNA, the CDR3 is TGTGCCAGCAGATCCTTTATATCGACCACTGAAGCTTTCTTT. Translating it yields CASRSFISTTEAFF. This sequence joins TRBV7-2 and TRBJ1-1; no definite D call. This CDR3 spans 14 amino acids. The germline gives CDR1 SGHTA, CDR2 FQGNSA. V lost 6 bases, J lost 4 bases, and 15 bases lay in between.

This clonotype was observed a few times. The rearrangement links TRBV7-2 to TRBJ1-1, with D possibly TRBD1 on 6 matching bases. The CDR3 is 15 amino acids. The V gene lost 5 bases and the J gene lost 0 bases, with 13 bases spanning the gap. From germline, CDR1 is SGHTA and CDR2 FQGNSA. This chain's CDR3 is CASSRRQEMNTEAFF. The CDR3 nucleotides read TGTGCCAGCAGCCGGCGACAGGAAATGAACACTGAAGCTTTCTTT.

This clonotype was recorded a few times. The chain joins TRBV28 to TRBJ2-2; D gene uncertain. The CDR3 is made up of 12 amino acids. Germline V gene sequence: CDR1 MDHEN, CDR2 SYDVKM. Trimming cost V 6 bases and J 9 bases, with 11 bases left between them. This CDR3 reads CASSLVPRELFF. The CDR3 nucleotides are TGTGCCAGCAGCCTCGTTCCCCGGGAGCTGTTTTTT. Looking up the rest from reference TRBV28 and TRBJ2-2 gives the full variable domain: DVKVTQSSRYLVKRTGEKVFLECVQDMDHENMFWYRQDPGLGLRLIYFSYDVKMKEKGDIPEGYSVSREKKERFSLILESASTNQTSMYLCASSLVPRELFFGEGSRLTVL.

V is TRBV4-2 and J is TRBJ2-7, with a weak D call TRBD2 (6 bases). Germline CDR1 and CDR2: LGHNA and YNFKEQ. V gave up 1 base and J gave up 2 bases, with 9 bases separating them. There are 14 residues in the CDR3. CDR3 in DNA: TGTGCCAGCAGCCAAGCGGGGGTGGCCTACGAGCAGTACTTC. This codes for CASSQAGVAYEQYF.

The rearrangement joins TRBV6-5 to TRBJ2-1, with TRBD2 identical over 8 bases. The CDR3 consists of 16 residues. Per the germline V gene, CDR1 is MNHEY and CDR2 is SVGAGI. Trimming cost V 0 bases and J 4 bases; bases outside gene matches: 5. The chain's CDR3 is CASSYSQRGIYNEQFF. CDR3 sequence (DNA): TGTGCCAGCAGTTACTCCCAGCGGGGGATTTACAATGAGCAGTTCTTC.

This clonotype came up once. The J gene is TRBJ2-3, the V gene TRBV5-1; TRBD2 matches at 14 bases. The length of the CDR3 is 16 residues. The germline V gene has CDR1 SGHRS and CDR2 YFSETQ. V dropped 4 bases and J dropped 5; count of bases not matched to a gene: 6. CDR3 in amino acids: CASSEGLAGVVDTQYF. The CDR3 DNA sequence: TGCGCCAGCAGCGAGGGACTAGCGGGAGTGGTAGATACGCAGTATTTT.

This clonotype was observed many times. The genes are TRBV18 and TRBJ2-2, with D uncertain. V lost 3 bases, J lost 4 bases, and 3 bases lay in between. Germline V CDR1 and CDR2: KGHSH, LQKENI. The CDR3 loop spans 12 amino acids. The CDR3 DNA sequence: TGTGCCAGCTCACCGAGCACCGGGGAGCTGTTTTTT. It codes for CASSPSTGELFF.

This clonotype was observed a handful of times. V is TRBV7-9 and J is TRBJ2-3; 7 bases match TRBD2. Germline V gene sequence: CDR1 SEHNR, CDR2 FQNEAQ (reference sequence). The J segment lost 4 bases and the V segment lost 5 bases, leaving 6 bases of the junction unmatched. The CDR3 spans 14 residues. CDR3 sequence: CASSPSSGSDTQYF. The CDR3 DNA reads TGTGCCAGCAGCCCATCTAGCGGTTCAGATACGCAGTATTTT.

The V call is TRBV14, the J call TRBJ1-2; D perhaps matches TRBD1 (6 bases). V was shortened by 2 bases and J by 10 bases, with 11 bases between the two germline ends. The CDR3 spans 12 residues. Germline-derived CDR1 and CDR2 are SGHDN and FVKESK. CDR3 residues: CASSQSTGFYTF. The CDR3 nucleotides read TGTGCCAGCAGCCAATCGACAGGCTTCTACACCTTC. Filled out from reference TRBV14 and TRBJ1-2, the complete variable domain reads EAGVTQFPSHSVIEKGQTVTLRCDPISGHDNLYWYRRVMGKEIKFLLHFVKESKQDESGMPNNRFLAERTGGTYSTLKVQPAELEDSGVYFCASSQSTGFYTFGSGTRLTVV.

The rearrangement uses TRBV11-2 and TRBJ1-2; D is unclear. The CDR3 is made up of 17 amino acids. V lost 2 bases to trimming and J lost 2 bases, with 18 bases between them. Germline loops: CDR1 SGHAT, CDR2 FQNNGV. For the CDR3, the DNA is TGTGCCAGCAGCTTAATTCGGCGCTCTGGGCAGAACTATGGCTACACCTTC. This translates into CASSLIRRSGQNYGYTF.

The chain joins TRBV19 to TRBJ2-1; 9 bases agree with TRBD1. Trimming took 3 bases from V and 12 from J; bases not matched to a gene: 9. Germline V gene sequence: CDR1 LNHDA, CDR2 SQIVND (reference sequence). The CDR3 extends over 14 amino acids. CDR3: CASSIGTGSTRQFF. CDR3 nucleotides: TGTGCCAGTAGTATCGGGACAGGGAGTACGAGGCAGTTCTTC. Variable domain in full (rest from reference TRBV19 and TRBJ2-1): DGGITQSPKYLFRKEGQNVTLSCEQNLNHDAMYWYRQDPGQGLRLIYYSQIVNDFQKGDIAEGYSVSREKKESFPLTVTSAQKNPTAFYLCASSIGTGSTRQFFGPGTRLTVL.

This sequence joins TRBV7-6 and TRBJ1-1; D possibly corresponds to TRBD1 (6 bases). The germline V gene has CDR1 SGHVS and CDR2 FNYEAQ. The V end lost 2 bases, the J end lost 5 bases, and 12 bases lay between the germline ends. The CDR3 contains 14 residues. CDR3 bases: TGTGCCAGCAGCTTACAGGGGCGCGGGACTGAAGCTTTCTTT. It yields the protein CASSLQGRGTEAFF. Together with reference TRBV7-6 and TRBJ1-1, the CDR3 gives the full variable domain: GAGVSQSPRYKVTKRGQDVALRCDPISGHVSLYWYRQALGQGPEFLTYFNYEAQQDKSGLPNDRFSAERPEGSISTLTIQRTEQRDSAMYRCASSLQGRGTEAFFGQGTRLTVV.

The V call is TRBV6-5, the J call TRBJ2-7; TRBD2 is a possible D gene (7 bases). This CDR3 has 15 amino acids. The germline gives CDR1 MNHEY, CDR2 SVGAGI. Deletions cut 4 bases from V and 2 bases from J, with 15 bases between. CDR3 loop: CASSFAGDTTYEQYF. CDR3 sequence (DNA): TGTGCCAGCAGTTTCGCGGGGGACACGACCTACGAGCAGTACTTC.

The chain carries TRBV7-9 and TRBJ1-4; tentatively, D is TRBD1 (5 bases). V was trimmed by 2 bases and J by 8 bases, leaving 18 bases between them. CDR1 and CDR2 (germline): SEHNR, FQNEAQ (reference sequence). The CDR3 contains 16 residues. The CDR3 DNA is TGTGCCAGCAGCTTATTAGAGGTGCAGGGCGGGGAAAAACTGTTTTTT. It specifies CASSLLEVQGGEKLFF.

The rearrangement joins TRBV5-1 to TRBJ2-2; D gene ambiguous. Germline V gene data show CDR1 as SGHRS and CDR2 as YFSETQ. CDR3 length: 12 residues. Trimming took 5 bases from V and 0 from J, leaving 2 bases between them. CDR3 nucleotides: TGCGCCAGCAGACCGAACACCGGGGAGCTGTTTTTT. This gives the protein CASRPNTGELFF.

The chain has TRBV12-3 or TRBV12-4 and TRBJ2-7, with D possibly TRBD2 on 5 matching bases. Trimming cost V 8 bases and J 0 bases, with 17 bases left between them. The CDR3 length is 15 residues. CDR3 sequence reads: CASSRWRPGSYEQYF. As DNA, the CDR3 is TGTGCCAGCTCTCGGTGGAGGCCGGGCTCCTACGAGCAGTACTTC.

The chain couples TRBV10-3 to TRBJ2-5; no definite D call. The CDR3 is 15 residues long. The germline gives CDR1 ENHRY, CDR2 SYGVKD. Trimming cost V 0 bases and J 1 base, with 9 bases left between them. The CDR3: CAISESLGLQETQYF. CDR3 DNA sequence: TGTGCCATCAGTGAGTCTCTAGGGCTCCAAGAGACCCAGTACTTC.

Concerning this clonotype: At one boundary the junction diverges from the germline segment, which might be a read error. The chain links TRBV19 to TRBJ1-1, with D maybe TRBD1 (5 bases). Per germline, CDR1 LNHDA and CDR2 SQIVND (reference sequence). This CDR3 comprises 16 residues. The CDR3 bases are TGTGCAAGTAGTGCCTACGGAGGCCTGGGGGGCACTGAAGCTTTCTTT. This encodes CASSAYGGLGGTEAFF.

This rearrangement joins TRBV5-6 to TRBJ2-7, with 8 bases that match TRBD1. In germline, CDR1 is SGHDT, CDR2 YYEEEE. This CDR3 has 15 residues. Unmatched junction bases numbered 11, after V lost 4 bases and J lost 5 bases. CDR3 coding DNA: TGTGCCAGCAGCCAACCTACGGACAGGGTCAACGAGCAGTACTTC. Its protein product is CASSQPTDRVNEQYF.

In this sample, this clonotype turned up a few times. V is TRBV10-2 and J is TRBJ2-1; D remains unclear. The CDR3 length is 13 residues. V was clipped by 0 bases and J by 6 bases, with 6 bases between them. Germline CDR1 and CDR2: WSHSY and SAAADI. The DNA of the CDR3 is TGCGCCAGCAGTGAGTCGAACCTCAATGAGCAGTTCTTC. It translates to CASSESNLNEQFF.

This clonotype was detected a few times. CDR3 sequence: CATSDADWEETQYF. The DNA of the CDR3 is TGTGCCACCAGTGATGCGGACTGGGAGGAGACCCAGTACTTC. The chain joins TRBV24-1 to TRBJ2-5, with D tentatively TRBD2 (5 bases). The CDR3 totals 14 residues. In germline, CDR1 is KGHDR, CDR2 SFDVKD. Trimming shortened V by 3 bases and J by 5 bases, and 12 bases separated the two germline ends.

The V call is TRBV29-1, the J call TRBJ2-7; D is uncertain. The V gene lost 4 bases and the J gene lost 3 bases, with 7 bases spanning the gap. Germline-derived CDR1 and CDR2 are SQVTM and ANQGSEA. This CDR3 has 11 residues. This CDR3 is CSVVKDYEQYF. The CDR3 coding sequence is TGCAGCGTTGTTAAAGACTACGAGCAGTACTTC.

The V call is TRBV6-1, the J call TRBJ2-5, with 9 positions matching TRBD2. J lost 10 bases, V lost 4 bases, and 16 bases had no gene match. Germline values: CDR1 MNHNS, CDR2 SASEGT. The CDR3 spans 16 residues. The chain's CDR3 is CASSVRPGLAIGDQYF. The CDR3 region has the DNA TGTGCCAGCAGTGTAAGACCGGGACTAGCAATTGGGGACCAGTACTTC.